The rows below give T cell receptor beta chains drawn from one sample of a study of T cell responses to AZD1222 COVID-19 vaccine. Profiled with immunoSEQ multiplex PCR; TCRdb holds only in-frame clones, not every one. The table lists roughly 100,000 clones, around 84% of them singletons. The sample here was peripheral blood, taken 28 days after the second AZD1222 dose. All receptors come from an adult who received the AZD1222 COVID-19 vaccine. Both conserved end residues are part of each CDR3. A D gene is named only where the DNA matches it firmly. Clone sizes are given selectively: once, few, many, or a class where the clone is expanded.

>TRBJ2-1|.|TRBV19|.
TGTGCCAGTAGTATAGATCACGGGGGCAATGAGCAGTTCTTC
CASSIDHGGNEQFF
>TRBJ1-4|.|TRBV6-5|.
TGTGCCAGCAGTTACTCGATCTTCGCAACTAATGAAAAACTGTTTTTT
CASSYSIFATNEKLFF
>TRBJ2-3|.|TRBV5-1|once
TGCGCCAGCAGCTTGGCCCCTCTGACTAGCACAGATACGCAGTATTTT
CASSLAPLTSTDTQYF
>TRBJ2-2|TRBD1|TRBV18|.
TGTGCCAGCTCACCGGGACAGCCGAACACCGGGGAGCTGTTTTTT
CASSPGQPNTGELFF
>TRBJ2-7|.|TRBV7-2|.
TGTGCCAGCAGCTTAGGGACAATCTACGAGCAGTACTTC
CASSLGTIYEQYF
>TRBJ2-2|.|TRBV7-2|.
TGTGCCAGCAGCTTAGGTCGGACCGGGGAGCTGTTTTTT
CASSLGRTGELFF
>TRBJ1-1|.|TRBV6-5|.
TGTGCCAGCAGTTTCAGCAGGGTGGGGAACACTGAAGCTTTCTTT
CASSFSRVGNTEAFF
>TRBJ1-1|.|TRBV25-1|.
TGTGCCAGCAGCCCCACTCCTCCAGGGCCGACTGAAGCTTTCTTT
CASSPTPPGPTEAFF
>TRBJ2-6|.|TRBV6-5|.
TGTGCCAGCAGTTACACCACTTCTGGGGCCAACGTCCTGACTTTC
CASSYTTSGANVLTF
>TRBJ1-5|.|TRBV6-5|.
TGTGCCAGTACTGGACCGGTAGCCCAGCATTTT
CASTGPVAQHF
>TRBJ1-2|.|TRBV11-2|.
TGTGCCAGCAGCTTAGTAACAAGGACCGGGGGTGGCTACACCTTC
CASSLVTRTGGGYTF
>TRBJ2-3|.|TRBV6-1|.
TGTGCCAGCAGTGAAGTTAAGGGAACCACAGATACGCAGTATTTT
CASSEVKGTTDTQYF